This T cell receptor (beta chain) is drawn from a study of blood T cell repertoires in COVID-19. Study overall: The study drew acute and convalescent COVID-19 samples from the United States, Italy and Spain.

Original analysis: Amplification of reference gene primers was used by the study to estimate nucleated cell counts. Generated by immunoSEQ multiplex PCR, the TCRdb table keeps only in-frame clones and is missing some. V, J and clone size derive from that table, while D and trimming were established from the DNA sequence. Of roughly 170,000 clones in the sample, around 89% were seen once. Trimming at V came to 4 bases and at J to 6 bases, leaving 5 bases not matched to a gene. The germline V gene has CDR1 MNHEY and CDR2 SVGAGI. This CDR3 spans 13 amino acids. This clone was observed a single time. V and J are TRBV6-5 and TRBJ1-1, with TRBD1 identical over 7 bases. The sequenced sample was peripheral blood. This clonotype was sampled from a man aged 55 to 70 with acute or convalescent COVID-19. The CDR3 DNA is TGTGCCAGCAGTTCGACAGGGTTCTCTGAAGCTTTCTTT. The encoded protein is CASSSTGFSEAFF.